Each of the 8 T cell receptor beta chains below was sequenced from the same sample in a study of Tregs in tolerant kidney transplant recipients. Sequencing was performed with immunoSEQ multiplex PCR; in TCRdb, only in-frame clones are kept and a portion is missing. The data contain tens of thousands of clones, approximately 93% of them singletons. The nonmyeloablative bone marrow transplants came from related graft donors, with transient mixed chimerism. This sample comprised CD4+ T cells from blood (PBMCs), obtained 12 months after the transplant. The receptor source for this set is a human patient who received a combined kidney and bone marrow transplant. Some T cells here may be from the graft donor.

J is TRBJ2-3 and V is TRBV5-1, with D unclear. V lost 0 bases, J lost 0 bases, and 5 bases lay in between. There are 14 residues in the CDR3. Germline CDR1 SGHRS, CDR2 YFSETQ. CDR3 nucleotide sequence: TGCGCCAGCAGCTTGGCCCTTAGCACAGATACGCAGTATTTT. Residues: CASSLALSTDTQYF.

The chain links TRBV7-9 to TRBJ2-1, with D tentatively TRBD2 (5 bases). The CDR3 has 14 amino acids. Trimming cost V 1 base and J 10 bases, with 14 bases left between them. Germline V gives CDR1 SEHNR, CDR2 FQNEAQ (reference sequence). CDR3 sequence reads: CASSLGLLLEEQFF. The CDR3 coding sequence is TGTGCCAGCAGCTTAGGACTACTCCTGGAGGAGCAGTTCTTC.

This clone was seen once. This chain links TRBV6-5 with TRBJ1-4; the D gene is possibly TRBD1 (5 bases). Germline assignment: CDR1 MNHEY and CDR2 SVGAGI. The V and J ends lost 8 bases and 4 bases respectively, with 11 bases between them. This CDR3 is built from 13 residues. The CDR3: CASENRRNEKLFF. CDR3 sequence (DNA): TGTGCCAGCGAGAACAGGCGTAATGAAAAACTGTTTTTT.

The chain links TRBV5-4 to TRBJ2-5; 9 nucleotides align to TRBD2. Germline V gene lookup returns CDR1 SGHNT and CDR2 YYREEE (reference sequence). The CDR3 has 18 residues. Trimming cost V 4 bases and J 5 bases; bases outside gene matches: 18. For the CDR3, the DNA is TGTGCCAGCAGCCCAACCCCTCCTAGCGGGGAGCCACGGGAGACCCAGTACTTC. Translation: CASSPTPPSGEPRETQYF.

The rearrangement links TRBV12-5 to TRBJ2-6; D possibly corresponds to TRBD1 (6 bases). Looked up from germline, CDR1 is LGHNT and CDR2 is FRNRAP. V was shortened by 6 bases and J by 0 bases, with 9 bases between the two germline ends. The CDR3 runs 15 residues. As DNA, the CDR3 is TGTGCTAGTGGGGACAGTCCCTCTGGGGCCAACGTCCTGACTTTC. Translated, it gives CASGDSPSGANVLTF.

CDR3 amino acids: CASSLRGQGATGYGYTF. CDR3 DNA sequence: TGTGCCAGCAGCTTGCGAGGTCAGGGGGCTACAGGCTATGGCTACACCTTC. The chain recombines TRBV7-9 with TRBJ1-2, with 8 nucleotides matching TRBD1. From germline, CDR1 is SEHNR and CDR2 FQNEAQ (reference sequence). With V trimmed by 3 bases and J by 4 bases, 13 bases remained unmatched. CDR3 size: 17 residues.

CDR3 residues: CASSPVVDEQFF. The CDR3, as DNA: TGTGCCAGCTCACCAGTCGTCGATGAGCAGTTCTTC. V usage is TRBV18 and J usage is TRBJ2-1; D unclear. Germline values: CDR1 KGHSH, CDR2 LQKENI. This CDR3 contains 12 residues. V lost 2 bases and J 8 bases, leaving 7 bases between the germline ends.

The chain recombines TRBV5-4 with TRBJ2-6; TRBD1 is a possible D gene (7 bases). With 10 bases removed from V and 0 bases from J, the gap between germline ends came to 20 bases. Looked up from germline, CDR1 is SGHNT and CDR2 is YYREEE (reference sequence). The CDR3 sequence is 17 residues long. The CDR3 DNA sequence: TGTGCCTGGGCCTCCGGCAGGGGGGCCTCTGGGGCCAACGTCCTGACTTTC. Translating it yields CAWASGRGASGANVLTF.